The present TCR beta chain was sequenced within a study of beta chain features in type 1 diabetes. Whole-study results and caveats: VDJ junctions from patients with type 1 diabetes contained fewer insertions and more deletions. Patients' naive, central memory and regulatory TCRB repertoires appeared more alike than those of healthy donors. Within each of all four CD4+ subsets, Type 1 diabetes patients had TCRB CDR3s that were moderately but significantly shorter.

CD45RO/CCR7/CD25/CD127/CD95/CD27 sorting isolated CD4+ naive, central memory, regulatory and stem cell-like memory cells. The entirety of the isolated RNA underwent reverse transcription, so expressed TCRB transcripts were sequenced. Profiling relied on immunoSEQ multiplex PCR, and the TCRdb table lists in-frame clones only, not all of them. The profile shows more than 300,000 clones, over 9.5% of them singletons. Comment on this clone: As yet, its antigen is unknown.

The CDR3 sequence is 16 residues long. The germline gives CDR1 LGHNA, CDR2 YSLEER. With 1 base removed from V and 0 bases from J, the gap between germline ends came to 13 bases. The sample taken for sequencing was naive CD4+ T cells from blood. The source is a man aged 18 to 29 in good health. The J gene is TRBJ2-7, the V gene TRBV4-3; possible D gene TRBD2, 7 bases. CDR3 amino acids: CASSQVGGGHSYEQYF. The DNA for the CDR3 is TGCGCCAGCAGCCAAGTGGGCGGGGGCCACTCCTACGAGCAGTACTTC.